In this sample, the clone carrying this T cell receptor (beta chain) turned up a few times. These data are taken from a study of regulatory T cells in long-lasting Graves disease. Both iRepertoire HTBI primers and Arm-PCR of CDR3 regions were used to build the TCR beta libraries. Original processing notes: Sample data revealed about 60 TRBV and over 12 TRBJ segments. In TCRdb, the multiplex PCR reads were re-called with MiXCR into one record per CDR3 protein. V and J calls and clone size were set by TCRdb, not the authors. This sample has around 510,000 distinct CDR3 sequences, with 20% to 25% found just once. Germline loops: CDR1 SNHLY, CDR2 FYNNEI. Trimming stripped 6 bases from V and 8 bases from J, with 9 bases between. The CDR3 spans 11 residues. Time point of the sample: persistent/refractory GD, antithyroid drugs over 5 years with positive TRAb. PBMC-derived RNA was used for the TCR library. Graves' disease diagnosis relied on American Thyroid Association guidelines.

The TCR sequence derives from a female donor with Graves disease. This sequence joins TRBV2 and TRBJ2-3; D is possibly TRBD1 or TRBD2 (6 bases each). This material consisted of peripheral blood mononuclear cells (PBMCs), taken when the disease was refractory, from a patient treated with antithyroid drugs. The CDR3 sequence is CASRGGSTQYF. In DNA form, the CDR3 reads TGTGCCAGCAGAGGGGGGAGTACGCAGTATTTT.